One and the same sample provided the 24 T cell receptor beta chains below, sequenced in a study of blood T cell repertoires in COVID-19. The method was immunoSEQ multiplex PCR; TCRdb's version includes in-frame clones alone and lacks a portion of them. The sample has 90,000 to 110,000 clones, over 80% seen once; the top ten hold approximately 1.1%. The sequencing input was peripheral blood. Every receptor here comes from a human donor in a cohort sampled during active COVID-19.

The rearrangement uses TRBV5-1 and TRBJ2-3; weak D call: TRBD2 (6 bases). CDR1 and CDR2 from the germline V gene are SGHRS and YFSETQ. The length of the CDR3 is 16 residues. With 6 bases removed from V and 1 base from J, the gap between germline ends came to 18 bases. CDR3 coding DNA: TGCGCCAGCACCCGACACGGGACTGGGGGCACAGATACGCAGTATTTT. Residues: CASTRHGTGGTDTQYF.

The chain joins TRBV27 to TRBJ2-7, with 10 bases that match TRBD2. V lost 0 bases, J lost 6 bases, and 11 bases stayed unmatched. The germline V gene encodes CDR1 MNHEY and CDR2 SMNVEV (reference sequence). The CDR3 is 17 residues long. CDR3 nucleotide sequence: TGTGCCAGCAGTTTATCGGGGTGGACTAGCGGAACTACCGAGCAGTACTTC. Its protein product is CASSLSGWTSGTTEQYF.

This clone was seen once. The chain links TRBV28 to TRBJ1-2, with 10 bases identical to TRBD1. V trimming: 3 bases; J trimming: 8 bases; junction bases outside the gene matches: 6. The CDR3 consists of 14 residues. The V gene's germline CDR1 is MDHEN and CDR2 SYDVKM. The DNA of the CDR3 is TGTGCCAGCAGTTTTCCCCGGACAGGGGGGGGCTACACCTTC. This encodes CASSFPRTGGGYTF.

The CDR3 is CSVVGQVANYGYTF. The DNA of the CDR3 is TGCAGCGTTGTTGGGCAGGTTGCCAACTATGGCTACACCTTC. The chain joins TRBV29-1 to TRBJ1-2; D remains ambiguous. V lost 4 bases and J 2 bases, leaving 14 bases between the germline ends. From germline, CDR1 is SQVTM and CDR2 ANQGSEA. This CDR3 is 14 amino acids long.

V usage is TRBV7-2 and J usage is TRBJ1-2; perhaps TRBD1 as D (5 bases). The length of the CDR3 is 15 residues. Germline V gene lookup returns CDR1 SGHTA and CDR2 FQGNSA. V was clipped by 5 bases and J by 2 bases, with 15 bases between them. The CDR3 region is CASSLGTTRNYGYTF. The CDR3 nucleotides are TGTGCCAGCAGCCTCGGGACTACCAGGAACTATGGCTACACCTTC. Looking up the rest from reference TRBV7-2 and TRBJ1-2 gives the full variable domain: GAGVSQSPSNKVTEKGKDVELRCDPISGHTALYWYRQSLGQGLEFLIYFQGNSAPDKSGLPSDRFSAERTGGSVSTLTIQRTQQEDSAVYLCASSLGTTRNYGYTFGSGTRLTVV.

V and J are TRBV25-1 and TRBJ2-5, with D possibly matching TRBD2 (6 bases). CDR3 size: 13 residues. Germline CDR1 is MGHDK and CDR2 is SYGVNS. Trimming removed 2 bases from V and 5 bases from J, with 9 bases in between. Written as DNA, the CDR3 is TGTGCCAGCAGTGAAGGAAGCGGGGAGACCCAGTACTTC. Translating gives CASSEGSGETQYF.

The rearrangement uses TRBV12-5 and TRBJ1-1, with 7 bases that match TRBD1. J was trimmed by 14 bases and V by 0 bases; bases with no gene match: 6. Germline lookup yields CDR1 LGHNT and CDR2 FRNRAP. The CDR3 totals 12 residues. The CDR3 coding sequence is TGTGCTAGTGGTTTGGTTAGGGACAGTGGGTTCTTT. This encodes CASGLVRDSGFF. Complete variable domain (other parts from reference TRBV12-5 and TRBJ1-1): DARVTQTPRHKVTEMGQEVTMRCQPILGHNTVFWYRQTMMQGLELLAYFRNRAPLDDSGMPKDRFSAEMPDATLATLKIQPSEPRDSAVYFCASGLVRDSGFFGQGTRLTVV.

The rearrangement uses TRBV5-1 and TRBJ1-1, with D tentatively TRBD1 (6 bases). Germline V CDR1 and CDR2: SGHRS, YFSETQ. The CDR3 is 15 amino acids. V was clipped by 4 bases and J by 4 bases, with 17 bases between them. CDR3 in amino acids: CASSPDSPASTEAFF. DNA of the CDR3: TGCGCCAGCAGCCCGGACAGTCCGGCGAGCACTGAAGCTTTCTTT. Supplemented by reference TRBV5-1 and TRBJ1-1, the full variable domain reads KAGVTQTPRYLIKTRGQQVTLSCSPISGHRSVSWYQQTPGQGLQFLFEYFSETQRNKGNFPGRFSGRQFSNSRSEMNVSTLELGDSALYLCASSPDSPASTEAFFGQGTRLTVV.

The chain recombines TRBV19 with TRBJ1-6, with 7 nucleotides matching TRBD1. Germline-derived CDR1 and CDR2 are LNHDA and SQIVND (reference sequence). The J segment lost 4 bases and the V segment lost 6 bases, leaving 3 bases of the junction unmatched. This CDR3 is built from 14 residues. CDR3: CASSWGQYNSPLHF. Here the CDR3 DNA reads TGTGCCAGTAGCTGGGGACAGTATAATTCACCCCTCCACTTT. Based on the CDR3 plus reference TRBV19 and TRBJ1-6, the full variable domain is DGGITQSPKYLFRKEGQNVTLSCEQNLNHDAMYWYRQDPGQGLRLIYYSQIVNDFQKGDIAEGYSVSREKKESFPLTVTSAQKNPTAFYLCASSWGQYNSPLHFGNGTRLTVT.

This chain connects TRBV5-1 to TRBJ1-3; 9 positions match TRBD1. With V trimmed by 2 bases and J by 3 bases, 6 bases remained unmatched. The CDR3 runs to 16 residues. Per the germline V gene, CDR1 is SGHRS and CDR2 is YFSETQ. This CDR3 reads CASSFQTGGLGNTIYF. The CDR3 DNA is TGCGCCAGCAGCTTCCAGACAGGGGGTCTTGGAAACACCATATATTTT.

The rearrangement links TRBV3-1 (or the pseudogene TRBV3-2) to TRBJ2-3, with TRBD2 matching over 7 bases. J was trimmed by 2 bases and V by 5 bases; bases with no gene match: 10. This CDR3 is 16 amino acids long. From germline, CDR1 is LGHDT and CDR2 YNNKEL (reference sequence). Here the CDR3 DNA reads TGTGCCAGCAGCACCCTGGCTAGCGGATCCACAGATACGCAGTATTTT. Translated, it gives CASSTLASGSTDTQYF.

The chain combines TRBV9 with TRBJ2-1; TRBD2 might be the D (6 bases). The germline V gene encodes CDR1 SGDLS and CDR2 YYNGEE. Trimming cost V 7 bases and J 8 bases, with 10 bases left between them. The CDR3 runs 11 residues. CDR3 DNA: TGTGCCAGCTCACTAGCCCATGAGCAGTTCTTC. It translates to CASSLAHEQFF.

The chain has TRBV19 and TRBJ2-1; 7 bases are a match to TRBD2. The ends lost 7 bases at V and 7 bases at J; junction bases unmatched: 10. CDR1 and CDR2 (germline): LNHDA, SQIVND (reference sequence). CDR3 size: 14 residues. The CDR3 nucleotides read TGTGCCAGTAACCCAGCGGGGAGGCCTAATGAGCAGTTCTTC. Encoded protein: CASNPAGRPNEQFF.

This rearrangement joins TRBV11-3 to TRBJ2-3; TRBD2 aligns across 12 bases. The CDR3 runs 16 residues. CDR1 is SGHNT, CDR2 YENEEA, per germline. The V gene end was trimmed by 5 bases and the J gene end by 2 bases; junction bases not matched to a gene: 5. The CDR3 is CASSPRLAGDTDTQYF. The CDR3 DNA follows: TGTGCCAGCAGCCCGCGACTAGCGGGGGACACAGATACGCAGTATTTT.

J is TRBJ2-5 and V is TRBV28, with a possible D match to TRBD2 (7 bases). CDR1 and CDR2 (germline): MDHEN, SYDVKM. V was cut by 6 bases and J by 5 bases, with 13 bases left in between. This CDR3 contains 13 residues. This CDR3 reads CASSWGGQETQYF. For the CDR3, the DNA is TGTGCCAGCAGCTGGGGGGGGCAGGAGACCCAGTACTTC.

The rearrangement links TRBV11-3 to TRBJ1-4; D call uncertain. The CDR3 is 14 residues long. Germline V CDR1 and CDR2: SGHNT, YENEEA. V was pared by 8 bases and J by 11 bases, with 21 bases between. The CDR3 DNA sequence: TGTGCCAGCTCCGCATCCGCTGACTTGTATAAACTGTTTTTT. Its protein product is CASSASADLYKLFF.

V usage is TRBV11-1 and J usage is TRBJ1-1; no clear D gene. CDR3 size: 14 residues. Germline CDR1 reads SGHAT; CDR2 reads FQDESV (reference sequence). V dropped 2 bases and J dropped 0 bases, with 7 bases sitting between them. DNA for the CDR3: TGTGCCAGCAGCTTATTAGCAGTGAACACTGAAGCTTTCTTT. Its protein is CASSLLAVNTEAFF.

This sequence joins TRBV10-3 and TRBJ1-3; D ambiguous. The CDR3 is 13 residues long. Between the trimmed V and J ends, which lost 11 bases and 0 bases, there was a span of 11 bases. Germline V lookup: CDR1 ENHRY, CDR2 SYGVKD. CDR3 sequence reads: CAVGSPSGNTIYF. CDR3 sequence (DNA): TGTGCCGTCGGGTCGCCCTCTGGAAACACCATATATTTT.

In DNA form, the CDR3 reads TGTGCCACCAGTGATCGACAGGGGTCCTCCGACTTGTACAATGAGCAGTTCTTC. Translation gives CATSDRQGSSDLYNEQFF. The chain combines TRBV24-1 with TRBJ2-1; 8 nucleotides match TRBD1. V was clipped by 3 bases and J by 4 bases; unmatched bases: 13. This CDR3 is 18 amino acids long. Germline CDR1 and CDR2: KGHDR and SFDVKD.

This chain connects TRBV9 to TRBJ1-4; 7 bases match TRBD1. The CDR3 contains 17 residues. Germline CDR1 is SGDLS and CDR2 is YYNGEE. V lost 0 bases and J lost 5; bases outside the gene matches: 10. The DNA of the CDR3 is TGTGCCAGCAGCGTAGCCAGACGACAGGGCTTAAATGAAAAACTGTTTTTT. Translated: CASSVARRQGLNEKLFF.

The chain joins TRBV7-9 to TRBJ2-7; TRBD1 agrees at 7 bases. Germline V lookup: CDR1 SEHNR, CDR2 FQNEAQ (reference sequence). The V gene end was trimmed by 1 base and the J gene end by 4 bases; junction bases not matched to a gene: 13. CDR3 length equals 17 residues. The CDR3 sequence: CASSLDSNPGTEYEQYF. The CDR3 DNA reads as TGTGCCAGCAGCTTAGATAGTAATCCCGGGACAGAGTACGAGCAGTACTTC.

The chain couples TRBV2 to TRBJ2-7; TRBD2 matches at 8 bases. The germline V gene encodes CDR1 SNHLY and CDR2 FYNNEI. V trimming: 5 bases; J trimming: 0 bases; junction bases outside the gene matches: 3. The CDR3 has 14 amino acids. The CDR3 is CASSRSGSSYEQYF. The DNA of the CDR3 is TGTGCCAGCAGTCGAAGCGGGAGCTCCTACGAGCAGTACTTC.

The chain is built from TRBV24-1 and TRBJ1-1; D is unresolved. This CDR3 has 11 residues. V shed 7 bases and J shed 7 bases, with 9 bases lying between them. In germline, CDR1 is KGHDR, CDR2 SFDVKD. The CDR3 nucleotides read TGTGCCACCAGCAGAGGCGGTGAAGCTTTCTTT. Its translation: CATSRGGEAFF.

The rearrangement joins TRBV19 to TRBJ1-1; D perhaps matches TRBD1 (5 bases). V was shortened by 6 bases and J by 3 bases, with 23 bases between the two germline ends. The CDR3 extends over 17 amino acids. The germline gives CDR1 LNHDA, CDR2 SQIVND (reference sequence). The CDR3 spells CASSLGNGGIFDTEAFF. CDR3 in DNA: TGTGCCAGTAGCCTAGGGAACGGGGGTATATTTGACACTGAAGCTTTCTTT.